What follows is one T cell receptor beta chain and its context. The data were taken from a study of blood T cell repertoires in COVID-19. Study details: Sites across the United States, Italy and Spain contributed samples from acute and convalescent COVID-19. The analysed material was cDNA or gDNA that came from T cells, B-cell-depleted T cells, or PBMCs.

Patients in Seattle were enrolled during active infection, then followed longitudinally. Authors' analysis steps: Counts of nucleated cells, estimated from reference gene primer amplification, were obtained. Profiling relied on immunoSEQ multiplex PCR, and the TCRdb table lists in-frame clones only, not all of them. The V and J calls and clone size were taken over from that table, and D and trimming were inferred from the DNA. The data show 250,000 to 350,000 clones, 70% to 85% seen once. This CDR3 region has 15 residues. CDR1 and CDR2 from the germline V gene are MNHEY and SMNVEV (reference sequence). The V and J ends lost 5 bases and 5 bases, in that order; junction bases with no gene match: 10.

Sequenced input: peripheral blood. The clonotype comes from a human donor with COVID-19, enrolled during active disease. The donor label of this sample is uncertain. The rearrangement links TRBV27 to TRBJ1-1, with 8 bases lining up with TRBD1. As DNA, the CDR3 is TGTGCCAGCAGTCCCCCGACAGGGGAGGGGACTGAAGCTTTCTTT. It codes for CASSPPTGEGTEAFF.